This entry lists 20 T cell receptor beta chains sequenced from one sample in a study of T cell responses to AZD1222 COVID-19 vaccine. Only in-frame clones appear in the TCRdb table, and some are missing; sequencing was by immunoSEQ multiplex PCR. The data show about 180,000 clones, 90% to 95% seen once. Sequencing was performed on peripheral blood, taken 28 days after the second dose of the MenACWY control vaccine. Every receptor here comes from an adult who received the MenACWY meningococcal vaccine as a control.

The chain carries TRBV12-3 or TRBV12-4 and TRBJ2-3; no clear D. Trimming stripped 3 bases from V and 3 bases from J, with 7 bases between. This CDR3 comprises 13 residues. In DNA, the CDR3 is TGTGCCAGCAGTTTGGGGTTAACAGATACGCAGTATTTT. This encodes CASSLGLTDTQYF.

V usage is TRBV18 and J usage is TRBJ1-4, with 10 bases aligning to TRBD1. The ends lost 0 bases at V and 7 bases at J; junction bases unmatched: 11. Germline V gene data show CDR1 as KGHSH and CDR2 as LQKENI. The length of the CDR3 is 18 residues. Here the CDR3 reads CASSPPRTGGIGGEKLFF. CDR3 in DNA: TGTGCCAGCTCACCACCGAGGACAGGGGGTATAGGAGGTGAAAAACTGTTTTTT.

V gene TRBV5-4 combines with J gene TRBJ2-7; TRBD1 aligns across 7 bases. CDR3 length: 16 residues. Per germline, CDR1 SGHNT and CDR2 YYREEE (reference sequence). The V segment lost 3 bases and the J segment 1 base; nucleotides outside the gene matches: 10. CDR3 protein: CASSSATGVRSYEQYF. CDR3 coding DNA: TGTGCCAGCAGCTCCGCCACAGGGGTCAGGTCCTACGAGCAGTACTTC. The variable domain in full, completed from reference TRBV5-4 and TRBJ2-7, reads ETGVTQSPTHLIKTRGQQVTLRCSSQSGHNTVSWYQQALGQGPQFIFQYYREEENGRGNFPPRFSGLQFPNYSSELNVNALELDDSALYLCASSSATGVRSYEQYFGPGTRLTVT.

The chain joins TRBV6-5 to TRBJ1-1; the D is unclear. The germline CDR1 and CDR2 sequences are MNHEY and SVGAGI. The CDR3 is 13 residues long. Trimming took off 9 bases at V and 7 bases at J, with 18 bases between the two ends. CDR3 amino acids: CASSLPGSFEAFF. The DNA of the CDR3 is TGTGCCAGTTCTCTCCCCGGCAGCTTTGAAGCTTTCTTT.

This clone was seen only once. J is TRBJ1-5 and V is TRBV27, with TRBD1 as a possible D gene (5 bases). Looked up from germline, CDR1 is MNHEY and CDR2 is SMNVEV (reference sequence). The V gene lost 4 bases and the J gene lost 4 bases, with 8 bases spanning the gap. CDR3 length: 13 amino acids. CDR3 amino acids: CASSSWGNQPQHF. The CDR3 DNA follows: TGTGCCAGCAGTTCGTGGGGGAATCAGCCCCAGCATTTT.

This chain uses TRBV24-1 with TRBJ1-6; D ambiguous. The germline CDR1 and CDR2 sequences are KGHDR and SFDVKD. This CDR3 comprises 13 residues. V was cut by 5 bases and J by 6 bases, with 7 bases left in between. CDR3 bases: TGTGCCACCAGTGGCGCCAGTAATTCACCCCTCCACTTT. This sequence encodes CATSGASNSPLHF.

The chain links TRBV27 to TRBJ1-5; D ambiguous. This CDR3 contains 14 residues. V was trimmed by 4 bases and J by 2 bases, leaving 9 bases between them. The germline CDR1 and CDR2 sequences are MNHEY and SMNVEV (reference sequence). The CDR3, as DNA: TGTGCCAGCAGTTCCCTTATAGGCAATCAGCCCCAGCATTTT. Protein: CASSSLIGNQPQHF.

The V gene is TRBV5-1, the J gene TRBJ1-1; weak D call: TRBD1 (5 bases). Germline V lookup: CDR1 SGHRS, CDR2 YFSETQ. The length of the CDR3 is 14 residues. V lost 3 bases, J lost 11 bases, and 20 bases lay in between. The CDR3 DNA reads as TGCGCCAGCAGCTCTGGGGGGGTTCGAGAGAAGGCTTTCTTT. Translated: CASSSGGVREKAFF.

This chain connects TRBV6-2 or TRBV6-3 to TRBJ1-5; D perhaps matches TRBD1 (5 bases). The V end was cut by 2 bases, the J end by 7 bases, with 12 bases between. This CDR3 is 14 amino acids long. In germline, CDR1 is MNHEY, CDR2 SVGEGT. In DNA form, the CDR3 reads TGTGCCAGCAGTTACGTCCAGGGCCAACAGCCCCAGCATTTT. The encoded protein is CASSYVQGQQPQHF.

This chain's CDR3 is CASSYQLGWPTPPSTLHF. As DNA, the CDR3 is TGTGCCAGCAGCTATCAACTGGGCTGGCCAACACCCCCTTCGACCCTCCACTTT. This chain connects TRBV5-4 to TRBJ1-6, with D unresolved. The CDR3 sequence is 18 residues long. Germline V lookup: CDR1 SGHNT, CDR2 YYREEE (reference sequence). V lost 3 bases and J 14 bases, leaving 30 bases between the germline ends.

This chain connects TRBV18 to TRBJ1-2; 7 bases match TRBD1. Germline V gene data show CDR1 as KGHSH and CDR2 as LQKENI. V shed 6 bases and J 5 bases; nucleotides not matched to a gene: 15. CDR3 length: 16 residues. The chain's CDR3 is CASSPNPAGQLYGYTF. The CDR3 bases are TGTGCCAGCTCTCCCAACCCCGCGGGACAGCTTTATGGCTACACCTTC.

This chain links TRBV2 with TRBJ1-6; D is possibly TRBD1 (5 bases). Germline V gives CDR1 SNHLY, CDR2 FYNNEI. CDR3 length: 13 residues. DNA of the CDR3: TGTGCAAGCCGGGGCGGTTATAATTCACCCCTCCACTTT. Its translation: CASRGGYNSPLHF.

The genes are TRBV5-1 and TRBJ2-5, with TRBD1 matching 9 bases. V was clipped by 0 bases and J by 5 bases; unmatched bases: 5. The length of the CDR3 is 15 residues. Germline values: CDR1 SGHRS, CDR2 YFSETQ. The CDR3 loop is CASSLATGGPETQYF. CDR3 sequence (DNA): TGCGCCAGCAGCTTGGCTACAGGGGGCCCGGAGACCCAGTACTTC.

The CDR3 DNA reads as TGTGCCTGGAGGCTCCCTGGGGGATATGGCTACACCTTC. Translated, it gives CAWRLPGGYGYTF. This chain uses TRBV30 with TRBJ1-2; possible D gene TRBD1, 5 bases. CDR1 and CDR2 from the germline V gene are GTSNPN and SVGIG (reference sequence). Trimming took off 3 bases at V and 5 bases at J, with 13 bases between the two ends. This CDR3 is built from 13 residues. Drawing the rest from reference TRBV30 and TRBJ1-2, the complete variable domain is SQTIHQWPATLVQPVGSPLSLECTVEGTSNPNLYWYRQAAGRGLQLLFYSVGIGQISSEVPQNLSASRPQDRQFILSSKKLLLSDSGFYLCAWRLPGGYGYTFGSGTRLTVV.

The chain recombines TRBV5-6 with TRBJ1-2, with D perhaps matching TRBD1 (6 bases). The CDR3 is 15 amino acids. Germline assignment: CDR1 SGHDT and CDR2 YYEEEE. V was cut by 4 bases and J by 4 bases, with 17 bases left in between. This chain's CDR3 is CASSHDVQGTYGYTF. Written as DNA, the CDR3 is TGTGCCAGCAGCCACGATGTTCAGGGGACCTATGGCTACACCTTC.

The rearrangement uses TRBV4-1 and TRBJ1-5; D ambiguous. Deletions cut 4 bases from V and 5 bases from J, with 9 bases between. The CDR3 loop spans 13 amino acids. Looked up from germline, CDR1 is MGHRA and CDR2 is YSYEKL. In DNA, the CDR3 is TGCGCCAGCAGCCGAAGCGCTTATCAGCCCCAGCATTTT. It codes for CASSRSAYQPQHF.

This clone showed up just a few times. The chain couples TRBV7-9 to TRBJ1-5; the match to TRBD1 covers 7 bases. V lost 5 bases and J lost 3; bases outside the gene matches: 4. Germline V gene lookup returns CDR1 SEHNR and CDR2 FQNEAQ (reference sequence). CDR3 size: 14 residues. The CDR3 DNA follows: TGTGCCAGCAGCCCGGGACAGTACAATCAGCCCCAGCATTTT. Translation: CASSPGQYNQPQHF.

The chain links TRBV18 to TRBJ2-7; TRBD1 or TRBD2 may be the D gene (5 bases each). The germline gives CDR1 KGHSH, CDR2 LQKENI. V was pared by 3 bases and J by 5 bases, with 8 bases between. There are 12 residues in the CDR3. The CDR3 reads CASSPGENEQYF. CDR3 DNA sequence: TGTGCCAGCTCACCGGGGGAGAACGAGCAGTACTTC.

The chain links TRBV20-1 to TRBJ2-5; D ambiguous. Trimming took 6 bases from V and 4 from J, leaving 6 bases between them. The germline gives CDR1 DFQATT, CDR2 SNEGSKA (reference sequence). The CDR3 length is 10 residues. This CDR3 is CSAPSETQYF. The CDR3 DNA reads as TGCAGTGCCCCCTCAGAGACCCAGTACTTC.

The CDR3: CASSLDRFSGNTIYF. The DNA for the CDR3 is TGTGCCAGCAGTTTAGACAGGTTCTCTGGAAACACCATATATTTT. The rearrangement links TRBV6-5 to TRBJ1-3; D possibly corresponds to TRBD1 (6 bases). Trimming took off 4 bases at V and 0 bases at J, with 10 bases between the two ends. Germline lookup yields CDR1 MNHEY and CDR2 SVGAGI. This CDR3 has 15 amino acids.